These 8 T cell receptor beta chains were sequenced from one sample in a study of shared clonotypes between healthy human individuals. Only in-frame clones appear in the TCRdb table, and some are missing; sequencing was by immunoSEQ multiplex PCR. The top ten hold approximately 0.3% of the sample, which has some 580,000 clones, 98% seen once. Naive CD8 cells comprised CD45RO-negative, CCR7-positively selected cells, excluding terminally differentiated effector memory CD45RA+ cells. Sequenced: naive CD8+ T cells sorted from blood. The origin of the receptors is a man aged 30-40 years in good health.

CDR3: CASSLGLGTSYEQYF. DNA of the CDR3: TGTGCCAGCAGCTTGGGACTAGGGACCTCCTACGAGCAGTACTTC. The chain uses TRBV7-2 and TRBJ2-7; 8 nucleotides align to TRBD2. This CDR3 is 15 amino acids long. Germline CDR1 reads SGHTA; CDR2 reads FQGNSA. J lost 0 bases, V lost 3 bases, and 4 bases had no gene match.

The chain carries TRBV4-3 and TRBJ1-1, with 7 nucleotides matching TRBD1. Looked up from germline, CDR1 is LGHNA and CDR2 is YSLEER. The V gene end was trimmed by 2 bases and the J gene end by 4 bases; junction bases not matched to a gene: 7. CDR3 length: 15 residues. This CDR3 reads CASSQSRQGGTEAFF. DNA for the CDR3: TGCGCCAGCAGCCAAAGCCGTCAGGGGGGCACTGAAGCTTTCTTT.

J is TRBJ2-3 and V is TRBV13; 7 positions match TRBD2. Germline trimming cut 6 bases from V and 5 bases from J; bases unmatched to any gene: 8. Germline V CDR1 and CDR2: PRHDT, FYEKMQ (reference sequence). The CDR3 has 14 amino acids. The CDR3 reads CASSHRDYGDTQYF. DNA for the CDR3: TGTGCCAGCAGTCATCGGGACTACGGAGATACGCAGTATTTT.

This chain connects TRBV28 to TRBJ1-2, with a tentative D call TRBD1 (6 bases). There are 16 residues in the CDR3. V was cut by 6 bases and J by 1 base, with 18 bases left in between. Per the germline V gene, CDR1 is MDHEN and CDR2 is SYDVKM. DNA for the CDR3: TGTGCCAGCAGCGGTCCGGGACAAACATTTAACTATGGCTACACCTTC. Amino acid sequence: CASSGPGQTFNYGYTF.

V is TRBV27 and J is TRBJ2-2; D might be TRBD1 (6 bases). V lost 5 bases to trimming and J lost 0 bases, with 19 bases between them. Germline V gene sequence: CDR1 MNHEY, CDR2 SMNVEV (reference sequence). This CDR3 contains 18 residues. The CDR3: CASSTTAWDMPNTGELFF. The CDR3 nucleotides read TGTGCCAGCAGTACTACGGCCTGGGACATGCCGAACACCGGGGAGCTGTTTTTT.

This clone was counted a single time. The chain joins TRBV13 to TRBJ2-1; TRBD2 agrees at 9 bases. The CDR3 runs to 15 residues. V lost 4 bases, J lost 5 bases, and 6 bases stayed unmatched. Germline V gene sequence: CDR1 PRHDT, CDR2 FYEKMQ (reference sequence). The CDR3 sequence is CASSSVAGANNEQFF. The CDR3 nucleotides read TGTGCCAGCAGCTCCGTAGCGGGGGCGAACAATGAGCAGTTCTTC.

The chain is built from TRBV6-1 and TRBJ2-3; 9 nucleotides agree with TRBD2. In germline, CDR1 is MNHNS, CDR2 SASEGT. The CDR3 runs to 15 residues. V shed 4 bases and J 1 base; nucleotides not matched to a gene: 3. The chain's CDR3 is CASSVRTSGTDTQYF. The CDR3, as DNA: TGTGCCAGCAGTGTAAGGACTAGCGGCACAGATACGCAGTATTTT.

This clone was seen once. As DNA, the CDR3 is TGTGCCAGCAGCGCCGGTAGCGGGAGCTCCTACGAGCAGTACTTC. Protein sequence: CASSAGSGSSYEQYF. The chain couples TRBV9 to TRBJ2-7; 9 bases align to TRBD2. The trim removed 3 bases at V and 0 bases at J, leaving 4 bases unmatched. Germline V CDR1 and CDR2: SGDLS, YYNGEE. The CDR3 runs 15 residues.